Each of the 10 T cell receptor beta chains below was sequenced from the same sample in a study of blood T cell repertoires in COVID-19. TCRdb's copy holds only in-frame clones and misses some; the assay was immunoSEQ multiplex PCR. The sample has about 150,000 clones; roughly 84% are singletons. Material for sequencing was peripheral blood. All receptors come from a woman aged 45 to 65 with acute or convalescent COVID-19.

The chain links TRBV29-1 to TRBJ2-2, with no clear D. CDR3 length equals 13 residues. V was shortened by 4 bases and J by 4 bases, with 10 bases between the two germline ends. CDR1 is SQVTM, CDR2 ANQGSEA, per germline. As DNA, the CDR3 is TGCAGCGTTGCCAACGGTCCCACCGGGGAGCTGTTTTTT. It translates to CSVANGPTGELFF.

J is TRBJ2-5 and V is TRBV6-2 or TRBV6-3; 7 bases map to TRBD2. The CDR3 has 14 residues. The V gene end was trimmed by 6 bases and the J gene end by 1 base; junction bases not matched to a gene: 5. CDR1 and CDR2 (germline): MNHEY, SVGEGT. In DNA form, the CDR3 reads TGTGCCAGCAGCTGGGCTAGCGGCCAAGAGACCCAGTACTTC. It codes for CASSWASGQETQYF.

The rearrangement uses TRBV10-3 and TRBJ2-3; D ambiguous. V was pared by 10 bases and J by 1 base, with 3 bases between. The CDR3 runs 10 residues. The V gene's germline CDR1 is ENHRY and CDR2 SYGVKD. The CDR3 loop is CATRTDTQYF. Written as DNA, the CDR3 is TGTGCCACTCGCACAGATACGCAGTATTTT.

This clone was observed once. The V and J genes are TRBV19 and TRBJ2-1; 7 bases fit TRBD1. V was clipped by 4 bases and J by 3 bases; unmatched bases: 12. Germline CDR1 is LNHDA and CDR2 is SQIVND (reference sequence). CDR3 length equals 17 residues. CDR3 in amino acids: CASSTVLVWDSYNEQFF. For the CDR3, the DNA is TGTGCCAGTAGTACTGTTCTTGTATGGGACAGCTACAATGAGCAGTTCTTC.

For the CDR3, the DNA is TGTGCCAGTAGTCCTCTTTCGGGCAGAAGAATTCGGGGAGCTGAAAAACTGTTTTTT. Translated, it gives CASSPLSGRRIRGAEKLFF. This chain uses TRBV19 with TRBJ1-4; D unresolved. The CDR3 extends over 19 amino acids. Between the trimmed V and J ends, which lost 5 bases and 7 bases, there was a span of 29 bases. The germline V gene has CDR1 LNHDA and CDR2 SQIVND (reference sequence).

The rearrangement uses TRBV7-2 and TRBJ1-2; TRBD1 might be the D (6 bases). V dropped 1 base and J dropped 14 bases, with 23 bases sitting between them. The CDR3 length is 15 residues. The germline gives CDR1 SGHTA, CDR2 FQGNSA. The CDR3 nucleotides read TGTGCCAGCAGCTTAGAAGGGTTTGGGACAAGAGCTCAGACCTTC. Translating it yields CASSLEGFGTRAQTF. Full variable domain (outside the CDR3, taken from reference TRBV7-2 and TRBJ1-2): GAGVSQSPSNKVTEKGKDVELRCDPISGHTALYWYRQSLGQGLEFLIYFQGNSAPDKSGLPSDRFSAERTGGSVSTLTIQRTQQEDSAVYLCASSLEGFGTRAQTFGSGTRLTVV.

Here the CDR3 DNA reads TGCGCCAGCAGCTGGACAGGGGACGGCTACGAGCAGTACTTC. It translates to CASSWTGDGYEQYF. V and J are TRBV5-1 and TRBJ2-7, with 9 bases lining up with TRBD1. Unmatched junction bases numbered 4, after V lost 3 bases and J lost 3 bases. The CDR3 contains 14 residues. Per germline, CDR1 SGHRS and CDR2 YFSETQ.

This sequence joins TRBV2 and TRBJ1-3, with 8 nucleotides matching TRBD1. CDR1 is SNHLY and CDR2 is FYNNEI in the germline V gene. The CDR3 covers 16 residues. V lost 5 bases to trimming and J lost 2 bases; unmatched junction nucleotides: 8. DNA for the CDR3: TGTGCCAGCAGTCCCCCCGAGACAGGGGCTGGAAACACCATATATTTT. It specifies CASSPPETGAGNTIYF.

V is TRBV7-2 and J is TRBJ1-2; D is unresolved. CDR3 length equals 15 residues. Trimming cost V 1 base and J 8 bases, with 17 bases left between them. Germline V gives CDR1 SGHTA, CDR2 FQGNSA. CDR3 bases: TGTGCCAGCAGCTTAGGGCAGGCCCCCAGTAGGGGCTACACCTTC. This gives the protein CASSLGQAPSRGYTF.

This chain connects TRBV18 to TRBJ1-3; weak D call: TRBD1 (6 bases). The V gene's germline CDR1 is KGHSH and CDR2 LQKENI. CDR3 size: 16 residues. Trimming removed 2 bases at V and 0 bases at J, with 11 bases between. CDR3 amino acids: CASSPDRTLSGNTIYF. The CDR3 DNA reads as TGTGCCAGCTCACCAGACAGGACCCTCTCTGGAAACACCATATATTTT. Full variable domain (rest looked up from reference TRBV18 and TRBJ1-3): NAGVMQNPRHLVRRRGQEARLRCSPMKGHSHVYWYRQLPEEGLKFMVYLQKENIIDESGMPKERFSAEFPKEGPSILRIQQVVRGDSAAYFCASSPDRTLSGNTIYFGEGSWLTVV.